This T cell receptor beta chain was recovered during a study of read filtering for tumor transcriptome and immune sequencing. Whole-study results and caveats: Without single-read clonotypes, shared clonotype proportions correlated more between IR-seq and RNA-seq.

This clonotype was detected ten times or more. The antigen is undetermined. The library was built from approximately 400 ng RNA with molecular barcoded adaptors for alpha/delta and beta/gamma chains. Using its own MiXCR run on the reads, TCRdb lists one record per CDR3 protein. The repertoire has tens of thousands of distinct CDR3 sequences, around 18% of them found once; the top ten carry more than 13%. The CDR3 sequence is 12 residues long. Germline V gene lookup returns CDR1 MNHEY and CDR2 SVGAGI. The ends were cut back, 3 bases at V and 6 bases at J, with 8 bases in the middle. The sequence was collected from a donor aged 40 or over with multiple myeloma. Sequenced material: a population of CD138-negative cells sorted from bone marrow. The chain joins TRBV6-5 to TRBJ1-1; tentative D call: TRBD1 (5 bases). The CDR3: CASSYRGAEAFF. The CDR3 nucleotides read TGTGCCAGCAGTTATAGGGGAGCTGAAGCTTTCTTT.